A selection of T cell receptor beta chains follows, all from one sample in a study of radiotherapy plus CTLA-4 blockade in lung cancer. Generated by immunoSEQ multiplex PCR, the TCRdb table keeps only in-frame clones and is missing some. Counted here are fewer than 70,000 clones, 70% to 80% occurring once; the ten biggest clones make up roughly a tenth. Sequencing was performed on peripheral blood, taken from a patient treated with radiotherapy plus ipilimumab. The source of these receptors is a human donor with non-small cell lung cancer who had a complete response to radiotherapy plus ipilimumab. The CDR3 runs from the conserved cysteine through the conserved F or W. The D gene is left open where the match is weak. The listing skips clone size in some rows; elsewhere it reads once, few, many or a size class.

clone_size: .; d_call: .; j_call: TRBJ2-6; v_call: TRBV6-4; cdr3_nt: TGTGCCAGCAGTCGGGACTCCGGGACACTCTCTGGGGCCAACGTCCTGACTTTC; cdr3_aa: CASSRDSGTLSGANVLTF
clone_size: .; d_call: TRBD1; j_call: TRBJ1-5; v_call: TRBV30; cdr3_nt: TGTGCCTGGAGTGGGACAGGGGGACGGCCCCAGCATTTT; cdr3_aa: CAWSGTGGRPQHF
clone_size: .; d_call: TRBD2; j_call: TRBJ2-1; v_call: TRBV7-9; cdr3_nt: TGTGCCAGCAGCTTAGTACTAGCGGCCTACAATGAGCAGTTCTTC; cdr3_aa: CASSLVLAAYNEQFF
clone_size: .; d_call: TRBD1; j_call: TRBJ1-1; v_call: TRBV30; cdr3_nt: TGTGCCTGGAGTGTAGGGGACAGGGGCCGCACTGAAGCTTTCTTT; cdr3_aa: CAWSVGDRGRTEAFF
clone_size: .; d_call: .; j_call: TRBJ2-5; v_call: TRBV5-4; cdr3_nt: TGTGCCAGCAGTCCCCCTCGATCGGGGGCGGGGACCCAGTACTTC; cdr3_aa: CASSPPRSGAGTQYF
clone_size: .; d_call: TRBD2; j_call: TRBJ2-2; v_call: TRBV19; cdr3_nt: TGTGCCAGTAGTGGGGAGGGATACCTGGGCGGGGAGCTGTTTTTT; cdr3_aa: CASSGEGYLGGELFF
clone_size: .; d_call: .; j_call: TRBJ2-4; v_call: TRBV19; cdr3_nt: TGTGCCAGTAGTATAGGGGGTAGCCCGGGCAACATTCAGTACTTC; cdr3_aa: CASSIGGSPGNIQYF
clone_size: few; d_call: .; j_call: TRBJ1-3; v_call: TRBV19; cdr3_nt: TGTGCCAGTACGACGCCGAGCTCTGGAAACACCATATATTTT; cdr3_aa: CASTTPSSGNTIYF
clone_size: few; d_call: .; j_call: TRBJ1-2; v_call: TRBV19; cdr3_nt: TGTGCCAGTACCGAAGGGACCGCCCTAGGCTACACCTTC; cdr3_aa: CASTEGTALGYTF
clone_size: .; d_call: TRBD1; j_call: TRBJ1-1; v_call: TRBV11-2; cdr3_nt: TGTGCCAGCAGCCCCAGGGACAGATCGAACACTGAAGCTTTCTTT; cdr3_aa: CASSPRDRSNTEAFF
clone_size: few; d_call: .; j_call: TRBJ2-7; v_call: TRBV5-4; cdr3_nt: TGTGCCAGCAGCTTGCCGGGTTACGAGCAGTACTTC; cdr3_aa: CASSLPGYEQYF
clone_size: .; d_call: TRBD1; j_call: TRBJ1-2; v_call: TRBV4-3; cdr3_nt: TGCGCCAGCAGCCAAGGACAGGGAGGCGGCTACACCTTC; cdr3_aa: CASSQGQGGGYTF
clone_size: few; d_call: .; j_call: TRBJ2-1; v_call: TRBV11-3; cdr3_nt: TGTGCCAGCAGCTTAGATGGGCTAGAATTGGCCGTCAATGAGCAGTTCTTC; cdr3_aa: CASSLDGLELAVNEQFF
clone_size: .; d_call: .; j_call: TRBJ1-2; v_call: TRBV7-2; cdr3_nt: TGTGCCAGCAGCCCCAGAGACTATGGCTACACCTTC; cdr3_aa: CASSPRDYGYTF
clone_size: .; d_call: .; j_call: TRBJ1-4; v_call: TRBV6-6; cdr3_nt: TGTGCCAGCAGTTCGGACGAAAAACTGTTTTTT; cdr3_aa: CASSSDEKLFF
clone_size: .; d_call: TRBD2; j_call: TRBJ2-5; v_call: TRBV19; cdr3_nt: TGTGCCAGTAGTATTCCGGGACTAGCGTACAAGACCCAGTACTTC; cdr3_aa: CASSIPGLAYKTQYF
clone_size: .; d_call: .; j_call: TRBJ2-5; v_call: TRBV18; cdr3_nt: TGTGCCAGCTCACTGTCCCTGCAAGAGACCCAGTACTTC; cdr3_aa: CASSLSLQETQYF
clone_size: few; d_call: .; j_call: TRBJ1-3; v_call: TRBV4-3; cdr3_nt: TGCGCCAGCAGCCAAGATTTCAGGAACTCTGGAAACACCATATATTTT; cdr3_aa: CASSQDFRNSGNTIYF
clone_size: .; d_call: .; j_call: TRBJ1-2; v_call: TRBV7-6; cdr3_nt: TGTGCCAGCAGCTTAGGGGTTCAATCTAACTATGGCTACACCTTC; cdr3_aa: CASSLGVQSNYGYTF
clone_size: .; d_call: .; j_call: TRBJ1-4; v_call: TRBV6-1; cdr3_nt: TGTGCCACCCTTTCCGGGGGAACTAATGAAAAACTGTTTTTT; cdr3_aa: CATLSGGTNEKLFF
clone_size: once; d_call: TRBD1; j_call: TRBJ2-7; v_call: TRBV19; cdr3_nt: TGTGCCAGTAGCCCGGGGACAGGGGCCTCCTACGAGCAGTACTTC; cdr3_aa: CASSPGTGASYEQYF
clone_size: .; d_call: TRBD1; j_call: TRBJ2-3; v_call: TRBV5-1; cdr3_nt: TGCGCCAGCAGGCAACAGGGGAAGGGGAATACGCAGTATTTT; cdr3_aa: CASRQQGKGNTQYF
clone_size: .; d_call: .; j_call: TRBJ1-2; v_call: TRBV28; cdr3_nt: TGTGCCAGCAGTGAATCAGGGAGGGACTATGGCTACACCTTC; cdr3_aa: CASSESGRDYGYTF
clone_size: .; d_call: .; j_call: TRBJ2-1; v_call: TRBV30; cdr3_nt: TGTGCCTGGGGGAGAGGGGCCTCCTACAATGAGCAGTTCTTC; cdr3_aa: CAWGRGASYNEQFF
clone_size: .; d_call: .; j_call: TRBJ1-1; v_call: TRBV29-1; cdr3_nt: TGCAGCGTACGGACAAACCCCTCTATGAACACTGAAGCTTTCTTT; cdr3_aa: CSVRTNPSMNTEAFF
clone_size: .; d_call: .; j_call: TRBJ2-5; v_call: TRBV18; cdr3_nt: TGTGCCAGCTCACTACACTCCCAAGAGACCCAGTACTTC; cdr3_aa: CASSLHSQETQYF
clone_size: few; d_call: .; j_call: TRBJ1-1; v_call: TRBV2; cdr3_nt: TGTGCCAGCAGTCGAGACACTGAAGCTTTCTTT; cdr3_aa: CASSRDTEAFF
clone_size: few; d_call: .; j_call: TRBJ1-2; v_call: TRBV11-2; cdr3_nt: TGTGCCAGCAGCTCAGGACAGAACTATGGCTACACCTTC; cdr3_aa: CASSSGQNYGYTF
clone_size: .; d_call: TRBD1; j_call: TRBJ1-2; v_call: TRBV6-1; cdr3_nt: TGTGCCAGCAGTCACCGGGACAGGGGGAACTATGGCTACACCTTC; cdr3_aa: CASSHRDRGNYGYTF
clone_size: .; d_call: .; j_call: TRBJ2-2; v_call: TRBV30; cdr3_nt: TGTGCCTGGACCTCTGATGGCGGGGAGCTGTTTTTT; cdr3_aa: CAWTSDGGELFF
clone_size: .; d_call: .; j_call: TRBJ1-5; v_call: TRBV28; cdr3_nt: TGTGCCAGCAGTTCCGAGGGTCCAGGGTTCCAGCAGCATTTT; cdr3_aa: CASSSEGPGFQQHF
clone_size: .; d_call: .; j_call: TRBJ1-3; v_call: TRBV5-6; cdr3_nt: TGTGCCAGCAGCCGTTGGCAGACAGTCCCTGGAAACACCATATATTTT; cdr3_aa: CASSRWQTVPGNTIYF
clone_size: .; d_call: .; j_call: TRBJ1-2; v_call: TRBV7-8; cdr3_nt: TGTGCCAGCAGCTTCTCGGGCGCAGAGGGCTACACCTTC; cdr3_aa: CASSFSGAEGYTF
clone_size: .; d_call: .; j_call: TRBJ1-1; v_call: TRBV7-9; cdr3_nt: TGTGCCAGCTTGGGGTCCGCCACTGAAGCTTTCTTT; cdr3_aa: CASLGSATEAFF
clone_size: once; d_call: .; j_call: TRBJ2-2; v_call: TRBV9; cdr3_nt: TGTGCCAGCAGCGTAGGCAAGGGGGAGGCCACCGGGGAGCTGTTTTTT; cdr3_aa: CASSVGKGEATGELFF
clone_size: .; d_call: TRBD1; j_call: TRBJ1-5; v_call: TRBV6-6; cdr3_nt: TGTGCCAGCAGGCTGACAGGGAATCAGCCCCAGCATTTT; cdr3_aa: CASRLTGNQPQHF
clone_size: few; d_call: .; j_call: TRBJ1-5; v_call: TRBV30; cdr3_nt: TGTGCCTGGAGTGTACCCCGGTTTACCACCAATCAGCCCCAGCATTTT; cdr3_aa: CAWSVPRFTTNQPQHF
clone_size: .; d_call: .; j_call: TRBJ1-6; v_call: TRBV19; cdr3_nt: TGTGCCAGTAGTATTTTAGGCGTGGCTGCACCCCTCCACTTT; cdr3_aa: CASSILGVAAPLHF
clone_size: .; d_call: TRBD1; j_call: TRBJ1-2; v_call: TRBV5-1; cdr3_nt: TGCGCCAGCAGCTATGGACAGGGGGATGGCTACACCTTC; cdr3_aa: CASSYGQGDGYTF
clone_size: .; d_call: .; j_call: TRBJ2-1; v_call: TRBV10-3; cdr3_nt: TGTGCCATCAGTGATCCCCGGGGGTACAATGAGCAGTTCTTC; cdr3_aa: CAISDPRGYNEQFF
clone_size: .; d_call: .; j_call: TRBJ1-5; v_call: TRBV21-1; cdr3_nt: TGTGCCAGCAGGAGGTGGACCAGCAATCAGCCCCAGCATTTT; cdr3_aa: CASRRWTSNQPQHF
clone_size: once; d_call: .; j_call: TRBJ1-1; v_call: TRBV7-2; cdr3_nt: TGTGCCAGCAGCTTAGGACGGCAATTAGGGGACACTGAAGCTTTCTTT; cdr3_aa: CASSLGRQLGDTEAFF